The clone carrying this T cell receptor (beta chain) was seen at least ten times. Fresh peripheral blood, under 11 ml, yielded the PBMCs. The CDR3 regions of TCR beta were amplified from RNA transcripts. A set of HTBI primers served as the primers for a first-round RT-PCR of the TCR CDR3. TCRdb recomputed calls from the multiplex PCR reads with MiXCR, one row per CDR3 protein. Among over 700,000 distinct CDR3 sequences listed, around 38% were seen once. The data are from a study of T cells in Graves' hyperthyroidism and ophthalmopathy. The CDR3 runs 13 residues. Germline V CDR1 and CDR2: SQVTM, ANQGSEA. With 4 bases clipped from V and 2 bases from J, the junction kept 4 bases outside the gene matches.

What was sequenced was blood. The V call is TRBV29-1, the J call TRBJ2-7; 8 bases agree with TRBD1. This clonotype originated in a man between 18 and 35 years old with Graves' hyperthyroidism. The DNA of the CDR3 is TGCAGCGTTGCCCCCAGGGGGCCCTACGAGCAGTACTTC. The encoded protein is CSVAPRGPYEQYF.